Listed below are T cell receptor beta chains from one sample, sequenced in a study of T cells in Graves' hyperthyroidism and ophthalmopathy. MiXCR, run by TCRdb on the multiplex PCR reads, gives a single entry per CDR3 protein. Of some 180,000 distinct CDR3 sequences listed, less than 20% were seen once; the top ten hold around 52%. The sequenced sample consisted of blood. The receptors were sampled from a woman between 45 and 60 years old with Graves' hyperthyroidism. CDR3s include the opening cysteine and the closing phenylalanine or tryptophan. Fields, in order: D gene, V gene, J gene, clone size, CDR3 DNA, CDR3 protein. A D gene is named only where the DNA matches it firmly. Clone size appears in some rows only: once, few, many, or a class for an expanded clone.

>.|TRBV5-1|TRBJ2-5|.
TGCGCCAGCAGCTTGTCCTTCGCAGGGAAGGAAGAGACCCAGTACTTC
CASSLSFAGKEETQYF
>TRBD1|TRBV5-1|TRBJ1-4|few
TGCGCCAGCAGCCGGGACAGGGGCGACGAAAAACTGTTTTTT
CASSRDRGDEKLFF
>.|TRBV18|TRBJ2-5|many
TGTGCCAGCTCACCCAGCAAGAAGGACGGAGAGACCCAGTACTTC
CASSPSKKDGETQYF
>TRBD2|TRBV7-9|TRBJ2-2|.
TGTGCCAGCAGCTCGACTAGCGGGAGCTCCGGGGAGCTGTTTTTT
CASSSTSGSSGELFF
>TRBD1|TRBV5-6|TRBJ2-2|few
TGTGCCAGCAGGTCTGGCAGGACAGGGGGAACCGGGGAGCTGTTTTTT
CASRSGRTGGTGELFF
>.|TRBV2|TRBJ1-4|many
TGTGCCAGCACGGAGGGTCCCACTAATGAAAAACTGTTTTTT
CASTEGPTNEKLFF
>.|TRBV6-1|TRBJ1-1|many
TGTGCCAGCAGTCGGGTGGGGGGCACTGAAGCTTTCTTT
CASSRVGGTEAFF
>TRBD2|TRBV29-1|TRBJ2-3|.
TGCAGCGTCCGGACTAGCGGGAGTCGTACAGATACGCAGTATTTT
CSVRTSGSRTDTQYF
>.|TRBV4-1|TRBJ2-7|many
TGCGCCAGCAGCCAAGGGGGGACGGATATTTACGAGCAGTACTTC
CASSQGGTDIYEQYF
>TRBD2|TRBV6-2/TRBV6-3|TRBJ2-2|.
TGTGCCAGTTTGGGCGGGAGTACCGGGGAGCTGTTTTTT
CASLGGSTGELFF
>.|TRBV29-1|TRBJ1-5|few
TGCAGCGTTGTAAGGTTGGCAACCCATAGCAATCAGCCCCAGCATTTT
CSVVRLATHSNQPQHF
>.|TRBV5-1|TRBJ1-1|few
.
CASSEGWGLGTEALF
>TRBD2|TRBV11-2|TRBJ2-3|many
TGTGCCAGGACTAGCGGAAAGTCAAATACGCAGTATTTT
CARTSGKSNTQYF
>.|TRBV9|TRBJ2-7|many
TGTGCCAGCAGTGCGGACGGAACGATCTCCTACGAGCAGTACTTC
CASSADGTISYEQYF
>TRBD2|TRBV27|TRBJ2-1|many
TGTGCCAGCAGAGCGGGAATGGTTGGTGAGCAGTTCTTC
CASRAGMVGEQFF
>.|TRBV29-1|TRBJ2-5|many
TGCAGCGCAGAAGACAGCGGTCAAGAGACCCAGTACTTC
CSAEDSGQETQYF
>TRBD1|TRBV6-2/TRBV6-3|TRBJ1-5|many
TGTGCCAGCAGTTCCCTGAAGGGGGCGCCGGGTCAGCCCCAGCATTTT
CASSSLKGAPGQPQHF
>TRBD1|TRBV3-1|TRBJ1-1|many
TGTGCCAGCAAATACGACAGGGGAAGCACTGAAGCTTTCTTT
CASKYDRGSTEAFF
>TRBD1|TRBV24-1|TRBJ2-1|few
TGTGCCACCAGTGAAACCGGGACAGTAAACGATGAGCAGTTCTTC
CATSETGTVNDEQFF
>TRBD1|TRBV28|TRBJ2-7|many
TGTGCCAGCAGGGGGACAGGGGCCCTCCTCTACGAGCAGTACTTC
CASRGTGALLYEQYF
>.|TRBV15|TRBJ2-5|.
TGTGCCACCAGCAGGAAGCAGGAGACCCAGTACTTC
CATSRKQETQYF
>.|TRBV11-1|TRBJ2-2|few
TGTGCCAGCAGCTTACCCCCCGCCCAGGGCTCCACCGGGGAGCTGTTTTTT
CASSLPPAQGSTGELFF
>.|TRBV15|TRBJ1-5|few
TGTGCCACCAGCAGAGGGGGTCCGTGGCCCCAGCATTTT
CATSRGGPWPQHF
>.|TRBV3-1|TRBJ1-1|many
TGTGCCAGCAGCCTTAAAACAGCGAACACTGAAGCTTTCTTT
CASSLKTANTEAFF
>.|TRBV18|TRBJ2-7|.
TGTACCAGCTCACCAACGACTAGTATCTACGAGCAGTACTTC
CTSSPTTSIYEQYF
>.|TRBV5-1|TRBJ2-3|many
TGCGCCAGCAGCTCTGTCAGCTTAGATACGCAGTATTTT
CASSSVSLDTQYF
>TRBD2|TRBV25-1|TRBJ2-3|many
TGTGCCAGCAGTGAAGAGCGGGAGGGGCAAACAGATACGCAGTATTTT
CASSEEREGQTDTQYF
>.|TRBV5-1|TRBJ2-3|many
TGCGCCAGCAGCTTTAGCGAGAATACGCAGTATTTT
CASSFSENTQYF
>.|TRBV11-2|TRBJ1-1|many
TGTGCCAGCAGCTTAGATCCCTCGAAACGGACTGAAGCTTTCTTT
CASSLDPSKRTEAFF
>.|TRBV4-1|TRBJ1-5|.
TGCGCCAGCAGCCAAGAAGGCAGGGGTGACAATCAGCCCCAGCATTTT
CASSQEGRGDNQPQHF
>.|TRBV14|TRBJ2-7|.
TGTGCCAGCAGCCAACAGGTAAACCTCTACGAGCAGTACTTC
CASSQQVNLYEQYF
>TRBD1|TRBV20-1|TRBJ1-5|many
TGCAGTGCGCACAGGACAGGGGATCAGCCCCAGCATTTT
CSAHRTGDQPQHF
>TRBD1|TRBV2|TRBJ1-5|many
TGTGCCAGCAGCAGGGACAGGGGGGGCAATCAGCCCCAGCATTTT
CASSRDRGGNQPQHF
>TRBD2|TRBV20-1|TRBJ2-1|.
TGCAGTGCTAGCGCTCTGACTAGCGGGGAAGGGAATGAGCAGTTCTTC
CSASALTSGEGNEQFF
>.|TRBV7-3|TRBJ2-5|many
TGTGCCAGCAGCTTAACGGTGTCAGGTCGAGAGACCCAGTACTTC
CASSLTVSGRETQYF
>.|TRBV3-1|TRBJ2-6|.
TGTGCCAGCAGCCAAGATCTGGTCTCTGGGGTCAACGTCCTGACTTTC
CASSQDLVSGVNVLTF
>.|TRBV20-1|TRBJ1-2|.
TGCAGTGCTTTATTACCGGGACGATCGGGCTACACCTTC
CSALLPGRSGYTF
>.|TRBV11-3|TRBJ1-1|.
TGTGCCAGCAGCTACAATACCCAGGAAGCGGCTTTCTTT
CASSYNTQEAAFF
>.|TRBV2|TRBJ2-1|few
TGTGCCAGCAGTGAAGTATCAAGTATTGAGCAGTTCTTC
CASSEVSSIEQFF
>TRBD2|TRBV19|TRBJ2-3|few
TGTGCCAGTAGTAGTGGGACTAGCGGCTTCACAGATACGCAGTATTTT
CASSSGTSGFTDTQYF
>.|TRBV29-1|TRBJ1-1|many
TGCAGCGTTGAGTATAGGGCGGACACTGAAGCTTTCTTT
CSVEYRADTEAFF
>TRBD1|TRBV12-3/TRBV12-4|TRBJ1-3|many
TGTGCCAGCAGTATCGGGACAGGGCGCTCTGGAAACACCATATATTTT
CASSIGTGRSGNTIYF
>.|TRBV30|TRBJ2-1|many
TGTGCCTGGAGTGTACAGGGGACTATGCGGGGGAATGAGCAGTTCTTC
CAWSVQGTMRGNEQFF
>TRBD2|TRBV7-3|TRBJ2-5|.
TGTGCCAGCAGCCTTAATTCCGGACTAGCGGGACAGGAGACCCAGTACTTC
CASSLNSGLAGQETQYF